The 2 T cell receptor beta chains reported below all come from one sample, sequenced in a study of control samples from healthy donors and cancer patients (TCRdb year 2020). Library construction relied on the immunoSEQ multiplex PCR assay. The table comes from immuneACCESS by way of TCRdb, which keeps in-frame sequences with V and J called. Part of the clones is missing from these tables; in studies checked, under half for an unresolved V gene and the rest for unknown reasons. In all, the sample holds around 33,000 clones, and 86% of those were seen once. The ten top clones hold about 1.6% of the sample. The specimen was PBMCs. These receptors all stem from a middle-aged woman with lung cancer.

CDR3: CATRGREGGYTF. Here the CDR3 DNA reads TGTGCCACACGAGGCAGGGAGGGTGGCTACACCTTC. The chain combines TRBV7-2 with TRBJ1-2; possibly TRBD1 for D (5 bases). Trimming shortened V by 10 bases and J by 7 bases, and 16 bases separated the two germline ends. CDR1 and CDR2 from the germline V gene are SGHTA and FQGNSA. CDR3 length equals 12 residues.

This clone was seen just once. The chain employs TRBV12-5 and TRBJ1-4, with D hard to call. The CDR3 runs to 15 residues. CDR1 is LGHNT and CDR2 is FRNRAP in the germline V gene. Trimming stripped 1 base from V and 4 bases from J, with 10 bases between. CDR3 sequence: CASGLGNEGNEKLFF. For the CDR3, the DNA is TGTGCTAGTGGTTTGGGAAACGAAGGTAATGAAAAACTGTTTTTT. Together with reference TRBV12-5 and TRBJ1-4, the CDR3 gives the full variable domain: DARVTQTPRHKVTEMGQEVTMRCQPILGHNTVFWYRQTMMQGLELLAYFRNRAPLDDSGMPKDRFSAEMPDATLATLKIQPSEPRDSAVYFCASGLGNEGNEKLFFGSGTQLSVL.